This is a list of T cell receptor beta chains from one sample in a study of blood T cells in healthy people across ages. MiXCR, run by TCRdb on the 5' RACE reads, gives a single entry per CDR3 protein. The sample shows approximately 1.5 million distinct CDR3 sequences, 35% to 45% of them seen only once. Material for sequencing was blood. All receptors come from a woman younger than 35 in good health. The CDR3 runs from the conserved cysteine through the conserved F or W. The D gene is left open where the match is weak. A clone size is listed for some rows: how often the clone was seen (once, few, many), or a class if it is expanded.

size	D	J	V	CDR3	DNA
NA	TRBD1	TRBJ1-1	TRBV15	CATVPRQGATEAFF	TGTGCCACCGTACCGCGTCAGGGGGCAACTGAAGCTTTCTTT
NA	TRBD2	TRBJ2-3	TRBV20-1	CSARGVYSGRADTQYF	TGCAGTGCTAGGGGCGTCTATAGCGGGAGGGCAGATACGCAGTATTTT
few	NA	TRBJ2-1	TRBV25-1	CASSEYWNEQFF	TGTGCCAGCAGTGAATACTGGAACGAGCAGTTCTTC
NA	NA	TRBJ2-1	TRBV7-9	CASSLSASVQFF	TGTGCCAGCAGCTTATCGGCTAGCGTGCAGTTCTTC
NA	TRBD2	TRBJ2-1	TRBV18	CASSPPKRGVVEQFF	TGTGCCAGCTCACCACCGAAACGGGGGGTGGTTGAGCAGTTCTTC
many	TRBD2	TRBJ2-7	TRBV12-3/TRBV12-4	CASRVAGAYEQYF	TGTGCCAGCAGAGTAGCGGGGGCCTACGAGCAGTACTTC
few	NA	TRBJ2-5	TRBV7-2	CASSLDPGVSETQYF	TGTGCCAGCAGCTTAGACCCGGGGGTATCAGAGACCCAGTACTTC
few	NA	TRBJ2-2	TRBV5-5	CASSGPKNTGELFF	TGTGCCAGCAGCGGACCCAAGAACACCGGGGAGCTGTTTTTT
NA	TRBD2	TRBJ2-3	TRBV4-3	CASSRGLAGSADTQYF	TGCGCCAGCAGCCGCGGACTAGCGGGTTCGGCAGATACGCAGTATTTT
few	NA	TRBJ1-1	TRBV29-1	CSGEGVNTEAFF	TGCAGCGGGGAAGGGGTGAACACTGAAGCTTTCTTT
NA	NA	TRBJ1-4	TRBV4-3	CASSLGGSKNEKLFF	TGCGCCAGCAGCCTAGGGGGTTCTAAGAATGAAAAACTGTTTTTT
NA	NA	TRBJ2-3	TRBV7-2	CASSSHLGKDTQYF	TGTGCCAGCAGCTCTCACTTGGGGAAAGATACGCAGTATTTT
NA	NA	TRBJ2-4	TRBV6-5	CASSPGVGSKNIQYF	TGTGCCAGCAGCCCAGGGGTAGGGTCCAAAAACATTCAGTACTTC
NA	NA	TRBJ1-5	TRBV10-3	CAIGDQPQHF	TGTGCCATCGGAGATCAGCCCCAGCATTTT
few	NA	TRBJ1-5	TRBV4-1	CASSQNSGTWAQHF	TGCGCCAGCAGCCAAAACTCGGGGACTTGGGCCCAGCATTTT
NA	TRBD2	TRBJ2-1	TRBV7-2	CASSLMSRRGGSNEQFF	TGTGCCAGCAGCCTGATGTCTCGGCGGGGGGGCTCAAATGAGCAGTTCTTC
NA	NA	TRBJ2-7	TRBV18	CASSPQAQGSAGRQYF	TGTGCCAGCTCACCGCAGGCGCAGGGGTCCGCCGGGAGGCAGTACTTC
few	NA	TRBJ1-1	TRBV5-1	CASSTDVDTEAFF	TGCGCCAGCAGCACGGACGTGGACACTGAAGCTTTCTTT
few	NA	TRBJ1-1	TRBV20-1	CSATPVQGDYTEAFF	TGCAGTGCTACCCCCGTACAGGGAGACTACACTGAAGCTTTCTTT
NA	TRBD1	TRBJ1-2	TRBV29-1	CSVHDRGQFNYGYTF	TGCAGCGTTCATGACAGGGGCCAATTTAACTATGGCTACACCTTC
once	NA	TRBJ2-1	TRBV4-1	CASSQGRQRFSYNEQFF	TGCGCCAGCAGCCAAGGACGACAACGCTTCTCCTACAATGAGCAGTTCTTC
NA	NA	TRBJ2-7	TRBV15	CATSRKQSYEQYF	TGTGCCACCAGCAGAAAACAATCCTACGAGCAGTACTTC
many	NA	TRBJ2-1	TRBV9	CASSVAQGRYNEQFF	TGTGCCAGCAGCGTAGCGCAGGGCCGATACAATGAGCAGTTCTTC
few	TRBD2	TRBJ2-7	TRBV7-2	CASSLAHFSGGPYEQYF	TGTGCCAGCAGCTTAGCACACTTTAGCGGGGGGCCTTACGAGCAGTACTTC
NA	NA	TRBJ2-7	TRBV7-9	CASSSQLGEQYF	TGTGCCAGCAGCTCACAGCTTGGCGAGCAGTACTTC
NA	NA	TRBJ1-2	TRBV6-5	CASSYSAGGGYTF	TGTGCCAGCAGTTACTCTGCTGGGGGTGGCTACACCTTC
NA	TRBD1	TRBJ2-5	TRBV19	CASSIWDRGQETQYF	TGTGCCAGTAGTATTTGGGACAGGGGCCAAGAGACCCAGTACTTC
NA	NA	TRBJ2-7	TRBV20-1	CSAHRPTINYEQYF	TGCAGTGCTCATAGACCGACTATAAACTACGAGCAGTACTTC
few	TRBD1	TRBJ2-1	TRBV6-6	CASSSRGTGGSYNEQFF	TGTGCCAGCAGTTCACGAGGGACAGGGGGATCCTACAATGAGCAGTTCTTC
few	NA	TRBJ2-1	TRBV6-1	CASSQGQFNEQFF	TGTGCCAGCAGTCAAGGACAGTTCAATGAGCAGTTCTTC
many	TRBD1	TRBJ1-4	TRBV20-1	CSARDWDRSDEKLFF	TGCAGTGCTAGAGATTGGGACAGGTCGGATGAAAAACTGTTTTTT
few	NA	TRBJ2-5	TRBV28	CASSGGSETQYF	TGTGCCAGCAGTGGCGGATCGGAGACCCAGTACTTC
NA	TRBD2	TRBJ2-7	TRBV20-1	CSANSGRASYGQYF	TGCAGTGCGAATAGCGGGAGGGCGTCCTACGGGCAGTACTTC
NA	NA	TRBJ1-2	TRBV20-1	CSARERGQAIVANYGYTF	TGCAGTGCTAGAGAACGCGGGCAGGCCATTGTAGCTAACTATGGCTACACCTTC
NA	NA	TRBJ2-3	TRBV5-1	CASRLVGVPDTQYF	TGCGCCAGCAGACTAGTGGGTGTTCCAGATACGCAGTATTTT
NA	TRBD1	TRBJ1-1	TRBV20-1	CSAFTGALNTEAFF	TGCAGTGCCTTCACAGGGGCCCTAAACACTGAAGCTTTCTTT
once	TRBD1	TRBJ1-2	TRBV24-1	CATSDGQGMNRYTF	TGTGCCACCAGTGATGGACAGGGGATGAATCGCTACACCTTC
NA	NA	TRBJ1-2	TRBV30	CAWSVRGSNYGYTF	TGTGCCTGGAGTGTACGGGGGTCTAACTATGGCTACACCTTC
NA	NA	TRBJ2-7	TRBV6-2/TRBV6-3	CASSYGGGRAWEQYF	TGTGCCAGCAGTTACGGTGGAGGTCGAGCTTGGGAGCAGTACTTC
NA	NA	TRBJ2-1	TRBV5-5	CASSNGQSSYNEQFF	TGTGCCAGCAGCAACGGACAGAGCTCCTACAATGAGCAGTTCTTC
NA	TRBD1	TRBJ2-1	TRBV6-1	CASSEPGQGVYNEQFF	TGTGCCAGCAGTGAGCCGGGACAGGGAGTTTACAATGAGCAGTTCTTC
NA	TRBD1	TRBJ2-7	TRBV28	CTSSLGGQGPHEQYF	TGTACCAGCAGTTTGGGGGGACAGGGTCCCCACGAGCAGTACTTC
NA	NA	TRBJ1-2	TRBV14	CASSQHGQPPSMGYTF	TGTGCCAGCAGCCAACACGGACAGCCACCTTCTATGGGCTACACCTTC
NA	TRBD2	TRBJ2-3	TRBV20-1	CSASATSASTDTQYF	TGCAGTGCTAGTGCGACTAGCGCGAGCACAGATACGCAGTATTTT
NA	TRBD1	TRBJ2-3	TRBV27	CASSLRDRGRDTQYF	TGTGCCAGCAGTCTCCGGGACAGGGGAAGAGATACGCAGTATTTT
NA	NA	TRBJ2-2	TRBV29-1	CSVVGIDTGELFF	TGCAGCGTTGTGGGTATCGACACCGGGGAGCTGTTTTTT
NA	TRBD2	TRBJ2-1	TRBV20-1	CSALGVAGVGEQFF	TGCAGTGCACTAGGGGTAGCGGGAGTAGGTGAGCAGTTCTTC
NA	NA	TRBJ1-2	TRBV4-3	CASSQASTGGYGYTF	TGCGCTAGCAGCCAAGCCTCGACCGGAGGGTATGGCTACACCTTC
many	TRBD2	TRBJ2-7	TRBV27	CASSPLAGGYEQYF	TGTGCCAGCAGTCCCCTAGCGGGGGGCTACGAGCAGTACTTC
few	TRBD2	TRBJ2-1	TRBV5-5	CASSLVGLGYNEQFF	TGTGCCAGCAGCTTGGTAGGACTAGGCTACAATGAGCAGTTCTTC
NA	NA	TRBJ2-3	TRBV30	CAWSVPGPDTQYF	TGTGCCTGGAGTGTACCAGGTCCAGATACGCAGTATTTT
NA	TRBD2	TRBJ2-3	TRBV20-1	CSARLASGRKDTQYF	TGCAGTGCTAGGTTGGCTAGCGGTAGAAAAGATACGCAGTATTTT
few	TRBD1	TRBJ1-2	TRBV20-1	CSATGQGTYGYTF	TGCAGTGCTACGGGACAGGGTACCTATGGCTACACCTTC
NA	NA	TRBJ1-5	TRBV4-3	CASSLTENNQPQHF	TGCGCCAGCAGCCTAACAGAGAACAATCAGCCCCAGCATTTT
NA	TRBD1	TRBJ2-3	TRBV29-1	CSVARTGFGSDTQYF	TGCAGCGTTGCCAGGACAGGGTTTGGCTCAGATACGCAGTATTTT